This TCR beta chain was obtained from a study of blood T cell repertoires in COVID-19. Study-wide background: Sample material is recorded as cDNA or gDNA derived from T cells, B-cell-depleted T cells, or PBMCs.

This CDR3 region has 15 residues. Germline CDR1 is MNHEY and CDR2 is SVGAGI. V lost 7 bases and J 3 bases, leaving 15 bases between the germline ends. Clones were sequenced by immunoSEQ multiplex PCR, and TCRdb holds only the in-frame ones, with some missing. Here the sample spans 210,000 or so clones, roughly 80% being singletons. The chain employs TRBV6-5 and TRBJ2-2; D might be TRBD1 (6 bases). The sample comprised peripheral blood. This TCR derives from a woman at least 80 years old with active or convalescent COVID-19. In nucleotides, the CDR3 is TGTGCCAGCAACTGGGACACATATTACACCGGGGAGCTGTTTTTT. Amino acids: CASNWDTYYTGELFF.